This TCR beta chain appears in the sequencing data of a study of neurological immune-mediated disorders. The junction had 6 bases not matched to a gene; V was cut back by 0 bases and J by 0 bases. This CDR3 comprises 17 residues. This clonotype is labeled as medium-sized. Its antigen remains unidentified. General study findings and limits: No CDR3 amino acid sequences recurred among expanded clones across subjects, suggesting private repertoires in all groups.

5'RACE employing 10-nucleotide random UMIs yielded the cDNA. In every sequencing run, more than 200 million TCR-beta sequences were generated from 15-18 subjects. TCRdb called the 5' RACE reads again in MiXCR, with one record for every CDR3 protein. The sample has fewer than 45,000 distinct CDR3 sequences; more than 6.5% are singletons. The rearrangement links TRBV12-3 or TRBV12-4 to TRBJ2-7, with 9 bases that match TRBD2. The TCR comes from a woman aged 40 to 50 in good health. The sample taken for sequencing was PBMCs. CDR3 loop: CASSLAHSTSGSYEQYF. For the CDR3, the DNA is TGTGCCAGCAGTTTAGCGCACTCGACTAGCGGCTCCTACGAGCAGTACTTC.